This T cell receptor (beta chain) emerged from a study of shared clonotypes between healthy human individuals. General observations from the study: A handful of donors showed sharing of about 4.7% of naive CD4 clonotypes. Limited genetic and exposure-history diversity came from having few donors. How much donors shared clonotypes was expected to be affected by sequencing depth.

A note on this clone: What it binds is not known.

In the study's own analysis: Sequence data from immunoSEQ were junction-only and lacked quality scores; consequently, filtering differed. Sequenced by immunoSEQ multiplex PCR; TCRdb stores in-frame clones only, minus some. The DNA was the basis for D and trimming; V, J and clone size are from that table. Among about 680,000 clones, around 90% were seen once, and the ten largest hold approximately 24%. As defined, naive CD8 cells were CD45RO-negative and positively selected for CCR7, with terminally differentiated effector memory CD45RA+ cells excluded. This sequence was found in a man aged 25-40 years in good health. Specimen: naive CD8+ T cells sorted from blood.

CDR3: CASSEIPNRVDEQFF. The CDR3 DNA is TGCGCCAGCAGTGAGATCCCAAACAGGGTTGATGAGCAGTTCTTC. The V and J genes are TRBV10-2 and TRBJ2-1; D is perhaps TRBD1 (6 bases). Germline-derived CDR1 and CDR2 are WSHSY and SAAADI. V lost 2 bases, J lost 8 bases, and 16 bases lay in between. The CDR3 runs 15 residues.